Listed below are T cell receptor beta chains from one sample, sequenced in a study of T-cell reconstitution after alpha-beta-depleted transplantation in children. TCRdb recomputed calls from the PCR reads with MiXCR, one row per CDR3 protein. Among about 600,000 distinct CDR3 sequences listed, roughly a tenth were seen once. Sequenced here: PBMCs from the stem cell graft donor, sampled from the stem cell graft. These receptor sequences come from a human donor who donated a stem cell graft to a child with acute myeloid leukemia. Each CDR3 is given with its conserved first and last residue. A D gene is named only where the DNA matches it firmly. Rows give clone size only sometimes, using once, few, many, or a class for an expanded clone.

D: NA; V: TRBV28; size: many; J: TRBJ2-7; DNA: TGTGCCAGCCTTACTAGCTCCTACGAGCAGTACTTC; CDR3: CASLTSSYEQYF
D: TRBD2; V: TRBV29-1; size: many; J: TRBJ2-7; DNA: TGCAGCGTTGATCAAGGGACTAGCGGTACGGAGCAGTACTTC; CDR3: CSVDQGTSGTEQYF
D: NA; V: TRBV29-1; size: NA; J: TRBJ2-2; DNA: TGCAGCGCGCCGAAGCGGTTCGCGAACACCGGGGAGCTGTTTTTT; CDR3: CSAPKRFANTGELFF
D: TRBD1; V: TRBV12-3/TRBV12-4; size: few; J: TRBJ1-2; DNA: TGTGCCAGCAGTGCCGGACAGGGACGGTATGGCTACACCTTC; CDR3: CASSAGQGRYGYTF
D: TRBD2; V: TRBV7-9; size: many; J: TRBJ2-5; DNA: TGTGCCAGCAGCCCTCCCGCGGGAGGCATACAAGAGACCCAGTACTTC; CDR3: CASSPPAGGIQETQYF
D: NA; V: TRBV12-3/TRBV12-4; size: many; J: TRBJ2-2; DNA: TGTGCCAGCAGGGAGCAGGGATACACCGGGGAGCTGTTTTTT; CDR3: CASREQGYTGELFF
D: TRBD1; V: TRBV9; size: many; J: TRBJ2-7; DNA: TGTGCCAGCGGGCCAGGGGGCTCCTACGAGCAGTACTTC; CDR3: CASGPGGSYEQYF
D: NA; V: TRBV7-2; size: NA; J: TRBJ2-7; DNA: TGTGCCAGCAGCTTAGACCGGGACACCACCTACGAGCAGTACTTC; CDR3: CASSLDRDTTYEQYF
D: NA; V: TRBV4-2; size: NA; J: TRBJ2-5; DNA: TGTGCCAGCAGCCAAGAAGGCAGCAAACAAGAGACCCAGTACTTC; CDR3: CASSQEGSKQETQYF
D: TRBD1; V: TRBV29-1; size: many; J: TRBJ2-2; DNA: TGCAGCGTTCGGACAGGGAAGGGCACCGGGGAGCTGTTTTTT; CDR3: CSVRTGKGTGELFF
D: NA; V: TRBV15; size: many; J: TRBJ1-4; DNA: TGTGCCACCAGCAGAGGAACGTTCGGGGGGAGAGAAAAACTGTTTTTT; CDR3: CATSRGTFGGREKLFF
D: NA; V: TRBV29-1; size: NA; J: TRBJ2-5; DNA: TGCAGCGTTGCACAGGACGTGCAAGAGACCCAGTACTTC; CDR3: CSVAQDVQETQYF
D: NA; V: TRBV9; size: NA; J: TRBJ1-5; DNA: TGTGCCAGCAGCGTAGGATTAGGGGACGAGCAGCCCCAGCATTTT; CDR3: CASSVGLGDEQPQHF
D: NA; V: TRBV20-1; size: many; J: TRBJ2-1; DNA: TGCAGTGCTCCTTCAGGGGAGGGCTACAATGAGCAGTTCTTC; CDR3: CSAPSGEGYNEQFF
D: TRBD1; V: TRBV6-2/TRBV6-3; size: many; J: TRBJ2-1; DNA: TGTGCCAGCAGTTACGGGACAGGGGTTCGCAATGAGCAGTTCTTC; CDR3: CASSYGTGVRNEQFF
D: TRBD2; V: TRBV20-1; size: many; J: TRBJ2-1; DNA: TGCAGTGCTAGCGGTCGCGGGGGGCCCTACAATGAGCAGTTCTTC; CDR3: CSASGRGGPYNEQFF
D: TRBD2; V: TRBV20-1; size: few; J: TRBJ2-7; DNA: TGCAGTGCTAAGGGACTAGCGGGAGACGAGCAGTACTTC; CDR3: CSAKGLAGDEQYF
D: NA; V: TRBV19; size: NA; J: TRBJ1-2; DNA: TGTGCCAGTACCCCGGTGGGGTTACGGGTTTCTGGCTACACCTTC; CDR3: CASTPVGLRVSGYTF
D: NA; V: TRBV20-1; size: NA; J: TRBJ2-7; DNA: TGCAGTGCGGGGGCAAGGAGGGGGGCCTACGAGCAGTACTTC; CDR3: CSAGARRGAYEQYF
D: TRBD2; V: TRBV6-1; size: few; J: TRBJ2-7; DNA: TGTGCCAGCAGTGAAGCGACTAGCGGGAGGCACGAGCAGTACTTC; CDR3: CASSEATSGRHEQYF
D: NA; V: TRBV7-8; size: many; J: TRBJ1-1; DNA: TGTGCCAGCAGCTTAGGGGGGGCAGGAACTGAAGCTTTCTTT; CDR3: CASSLGGAGTEAFF
D: NA; V: TRBV6-1; size: few; J: TRBJ1-2; DNA: TGTGCCAGCAAACCCGAGGACAGTCGAAACTATGGCTACACCTTC; CDR3: CASKPEDSRNYGYTF
D: NA; V: TRBV15; size: NA; J: TRBJ2-5; DNA: TGTGCCACCAGTCTCAGGCAAGAGACCCAGTACTTC; CDR3: CATSLRQETQYF
D: NA; V: TRBV29-1; size: many; J: TRBJ2-1; DNA: TGCAGCGTTGCGGCTAGTAACTACAATGAGCAGTTCTTC; CDR3: CSVAASNYNEQFF
D: TRBD1; V: TRBV29-1; size: many; J: TRBJ2-7; DNA: TGCAGCGTCCCCAACTGGACAGGGGGCAATGAGCAGTACTTC; CDR3: CSVPNWTGGNEQYF
D: TRBD2; V: TRBV5-1; size: NA; J: TRBJ2-3; DNA: TGCGCCAGCAGGGGTTTAGCGGGAGGCGCCACAGATACGCAGTATTTT; CDR3: CASRGLAGGATDTQYF
D: NA; V: TRBV4-3; size: few; J: TRBJ1-4; DNA: TGCGCCAGCAGCCAATTATCTGGCGGGGGGCCTGAAAAACTGTTTTTT; CDR3: CASSQLSGGGPEKLFF
D: NA; V: TRBV24-1; size: few; J: TRBJ2-1; DNA: TGTGCCACCAGTGAAATTTGGACAGCTAAGAAGCCAAACTACAATGAGCAGTTCTTC; CDR3: CATSEIWTAKKPNYNEQFF
D: NA; V: TRBV20-1; size: few; J: TRBJ2-5; DNA: TGCAGTGGTACAGGTCCGCAAGAGACCCAGTACTTC; CDR3: CSGTGPQETQYF
D: NA; V: TRBV5-1; size: few; J: TRBJ2-1; DNA: TGCGCCAGCAGCTTGGAATCCCCCCACGCCGCGGGGAATGAGCAGTTCTTC; CDR3: CASSLESPHAAGNEQFF
D: TRBD1; V: TRBV10-3; size: NA; J: TRBJ1-5; DNA: TGTGCCACTAAACAGGGGAAAAGCAATCAGCCCCAGCATTTT; CDR3: CATKQGKSNQPQHF
D: NA; V: TRBV28; size: NA; J: TRBJ2-5; DNA: TGTGCCAGCAGTTTTTCCCAGATCTCTCTGGAGACCCAGTACTTC; CDR3: CASSFSQISLETQYF
D: TRBD2; V: TRBV18; size: many; J: TRBJ2-1; DNA: TGTGCCAGCTCACCCGGGACTAGCGGGAGTGGCCGCAATGAGCAGTTCTTC; CDR3: CASSPGTSGSGRNEQFF
D: NA; V: TRBV29-1; size: NA; J: TRBJ2-7; DNA: TGCAGCGTAGACTACAGCTACGAGCAGTACTTC; CDR3: CSVDYSYEQYF
D: NA; V: TRBV7-8; size: few; J: TRBJ2-7; DNA: TGTGCCAGCAGCTTAGCGGACAGAGGGTTCTACGAGCAGTACTTC; CDR3: CASSLADRGFYEQYF
D: TRBD2; V: TRBV29-1; size: NA; J: TRBJ2-7; DNA: TGCAGCGTTGCCCTCGGGTGGACTAGCGGGAGACCCTCCTACGAGCAGTACTTC; CDR3: CSVALGWTSGRPSYEQYF
D: NA; V: TRBV12-3/TRBV12-4; size: few; J: TRBJ1-3; DNA: TGTGCCAGCACCGTGGCAGGAACCTTCAACTCTGGAAACACCATATATTTT; CDR3: CASTVAGTFNSGNTIYF
D: NA; V: TRBV30; size: NA; J: TRBJ1-3; DNA: TGTGCCTGGAGTAAGAGTTTCTCTGGAAACACCATATATTTT; CDR3: CAWSKSFSGNTIYF
D: TRBD2; V: TRBV7-2; size: many; J: TRBJ2-1; DNA: TGTGCCAGCAGCTTAGCCGATAGAGCGGGAGGCAGGTACAATGAGCAGTTCTTC; CDR3: CASSLADRAGGRYNEQFF
D: NA; V: TRBV5-8; size: few; J: TRBJ2-4; DNA: TGTGCCAGCAACCTTGAAGGAGTCGGTAAAAACATTCAGTACTTC; CDR3: CASNLEGVGKNIQYF
D: TRBD2; V: TRBV20-1; size: NA; J: TRBJ2-3; DNA: TGCAGTGCTAGAGATCCACTAGCGGTAGATTATACAGATACGCAGTATTTT; CDR3: CSARDPLAVDYTDTQYF
D: TRBD2; V: TRBV9; size: NA; J: TRBJ2-1; DNA: TGTGCCAGCAGCGATAGCGGGAGAAACTACAATGAGCAGTTCTTC; CDR3: CASSDSGRNYNEQFF